The 10 T cell receptor beta chains below come from one sample, sequenced in a study of regulatory T cells in long-lasting Graves disease. Noted time point: newly diagnosed GD, antithyroid drugs for less than 3 months. PBMC-extracted RNA yielded the TCR library. To make TCR beta libraries, researchers used iRepertoire HTBI primers and Arm-PCR of CDR3 regions. MiXCR was run by TCRdb on the multiplex PCR reads, yielding one entry per CDR3 protein. Of 400,000 to 550,000 distinct CDR3 sequences in the sample, more than 13% were seen once. In addition, the sample was reused for a study of T cells in Graves' hyperthyroidism and ophthalmopathy.

The specimen was peripheral blood mononuclear cells (PBMCs), collected at new diagnosis, from a patient treated with antithyroid drugs. The receptors originated from a woman in her 30s with Graves disease.

V is TRBV5-4 and J is TRBJ2-7; TRBD2 is a possible D gene (6 bases). V lost 4 bases, J lost 2 bases, and 16 bases lay in between. The CDR3 has 15 amino acids. The V gene's germline CDR1 is SGHNT and CDR2 YYREEE (reference sequence). CDR3: CASSRSRTTAYEQYF. CDR3 nucleotides: TGTGCCAGCAGCCGTTCACGGACTACGGCCTACGAGCAGTACTTC.

This clonotype is a singleton in its sample. V is TRBV9 and J is TRBJ2-1; the match to TRBD2 covers 12 bases. The CDR3 is 14 amino acids. V was clipped by 7 bases and J by 5 bases; unmatched bases: 4. Germline CDR1 is SGDLS and CDR2 is YYNGEE. The CDR3 reads CASGGLAGHNEQFF. The CDR3 DNA reads as TGTGCCAGCGGCGGACTAGCGGGACACAATGAGCAGTTCTTC.

This clonotype has ten or more counts. V and J are TRBV6-2 or TRBV6-3 and TRBJ2-1; 10 positions match TRBD2. CDR3 length: 15 residues. CDR1 and CDR2 from the germline V gene are MNHEY and SVGEGT. The V gene end was trimmed by 5 bases and the J gene end by 13 bases; junction bases not matched to a gene: 14. CDR3 sequence (DNA): TGTGCCAGCAGTGAATCGGCTAGCGGGAGTGGCGTCCAGTTCTTC. This gives the protein CASSESASGSGVQFF.

This clonotype was seen many times. V and J are TRBV24-1 and TRBJ2-7, with TRBD1 matching over 7 bases. V shed 3 bases, J shed 1 base, and the junction held 5 bases outside the gene matches. In germline, CDR1 is KGHDR, CDR2 SFDVKD. The CDR3 has 15 amino acids. CDR3 sequence (DNA): TGTGCCACCAGTGATCGGGACAGCCGATCCTACGAGCAGTACTTC. It translates to CATSDRDSRSYEQYF.

In its sample, this clonotype was seen many times. The rearrangement joins TRBV30 to TRBJ1-5, with TRBD1 as a possible D gene (6 bases). The CDR3 length is 13 residues. The V end lost 1 base, the J end lost 4 bases, and 8 bases lay between the germline ends. CDR1 and CDR2 from the germline V gene are GTSNPN and SVGIG (reference sequence). The CDR3 DNA reads as TGTGCCTGGAGTGCGGACAGTAATCAGCCCCAGCATTTT. As protein: CAWSADSNQPQHF.

This clonotype was detected a few times. The V gene is TRBV20-1, the J gene TRBJ2-2, with unresolved D. V lost 5 bases and J lost 8, with 9 bases in between. Looked up from germline, CDR1 is DFQATT and CDR2 is SNEGSKA (reference sequence). CDR3 length: 11 amino acids. The DNA of the CDR3 is TGCAGTGCTGCCCGGGCGGGGGAGCTGTTTTTT. The encoded protein is CSAARAGELFF.

This clonotype occurred many times. The genes are TRBV7-3 and TRBJ2-1, with TRBD2 matching 8 bases. V shed 2 bases, J shed 4 bases, and the junction held 13 bases outside the gene matches. CDR1 SGHTA and CDR2 FQGTGA come from the germline V gene. The CDR3 covers 18 residues. The CDR3 protein is CASSLGVAGGWGYNEQFF. CDR3 DNA: TGTGCCAGCAGCTTAGGTGTCGCGGGAGGTTGGGGTTACAATGAGCAGTTCTTC.

To note about this clonotype: Given a much more abundant clone one base away, this may be a read error. This sequence joins TRBV11-2 and TRBJ2-7; 10 bases are shared with TRBD2. The junction had 13 bases not matched to a gene; V was cut back by 7 bases and J by 7 bases. Per the germline V gene, CDR1 is SGHAT and CDR2 is FQNNGV. This CDR3 spans 15 amino acids. Here the CDR3 reads CASTSGLATYNEQYF. The CDR3 DNA reads TGTGCCAGCACCTCGGGACTAGCGACTTACAATGAGCAGTACTTC.

The rearrangement links TRBV2 to TRBJ1-1, with 8 bases lining up with TRBD1. There are 15 residues in the CDR3. The J segment lost 1 base and the V segment lost 4 bases, leaving 5 bases of the junction unmatched. Germline V gene lookup returns CDR1 SNHLY and CDR2 FYNNEI. The CDR3 reads CASSGLDRGNTEAFF. The CDR3 DNA follows: TGTGCCAGCAGTGGACTAGACAGGGGGAACACTGAAGCTTTCTTT.

With respect to this clonotype: Because the CDR3 is missing its conserved closing phenylalanine or tryptophan, this is likely a read error. The genes are TRBV19 and TRBJ2-6; D is unresolved. The CDR3 has 16 residues. Germline values: CDR1 LNHDA, CDR2 SQIVND (reference sequence). Trimming pared 9 bases from V and 1 base from J, leaving 16 bases between. CDR3 sequence reads: CASHALGDSGANVLTL. CDR3 bases: TGTGCCAGCCACGCTTTAGGCGATTCTGGGGCCAACGTCCTGACTCTC.